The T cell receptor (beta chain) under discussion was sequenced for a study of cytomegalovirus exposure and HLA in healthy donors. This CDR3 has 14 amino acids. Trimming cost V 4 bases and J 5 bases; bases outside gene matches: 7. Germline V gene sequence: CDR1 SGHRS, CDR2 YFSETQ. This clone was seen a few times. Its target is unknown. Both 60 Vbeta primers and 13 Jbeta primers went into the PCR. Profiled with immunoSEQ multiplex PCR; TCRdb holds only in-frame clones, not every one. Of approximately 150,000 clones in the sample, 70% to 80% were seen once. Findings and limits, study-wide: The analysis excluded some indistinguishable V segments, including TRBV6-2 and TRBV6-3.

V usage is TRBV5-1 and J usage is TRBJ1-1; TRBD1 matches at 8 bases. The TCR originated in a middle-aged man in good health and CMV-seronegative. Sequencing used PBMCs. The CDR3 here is CASSLGQGRTEAFF. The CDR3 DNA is TGCGCCAGCAGCCTCGGACAGGGTCGGACTGAAGCTTTCTTT. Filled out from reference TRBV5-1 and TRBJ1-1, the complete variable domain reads KAGVTQTPRYLIKTRGQQVTLSCSPISGHRSVSWYQQTPGQGLQFLFEYFSETQRNKGNFPGRFSGRQFSNSRSEMNVSTLELGDSALYLCASSLGQGRTEAFFGQGTRLTVV.